This T cell receptor beta chain was captured by sequencing in a study of blood T cell repertoires in COVID-19. For the study at large: PBMCs, B-cell-depleted T cells, or T cells were the source of the cDNA or gDNA that made up the material.

Only in-frame clones appear in the TCRdb table, and some are missing; sequencing was by immunoSEQ multiplex PCR. The sample holds about 210,000 clones; about four fifths are singletons and the top ten take over 6.5%. This clone was seen only once. Per germline, CDR1 SQVTM and CDR2 ANQGSEA. This CDR3 is 14 amino acids long. V usage is TRBV29-1 and J usage is TRBJ2-1; weak D call: TRBD2 (5 bases). Sequenced material: peripheral blood. This sequence was found in an elderly woman with COVID-19, enrolled during active disease. The CDR3 here is CRIEGKSSGNEQFF. For the CDR3, the DNA is TGCAGGATTGAAGGAAAAAGCTCGGGGAATGAGCAGTTCTTC.